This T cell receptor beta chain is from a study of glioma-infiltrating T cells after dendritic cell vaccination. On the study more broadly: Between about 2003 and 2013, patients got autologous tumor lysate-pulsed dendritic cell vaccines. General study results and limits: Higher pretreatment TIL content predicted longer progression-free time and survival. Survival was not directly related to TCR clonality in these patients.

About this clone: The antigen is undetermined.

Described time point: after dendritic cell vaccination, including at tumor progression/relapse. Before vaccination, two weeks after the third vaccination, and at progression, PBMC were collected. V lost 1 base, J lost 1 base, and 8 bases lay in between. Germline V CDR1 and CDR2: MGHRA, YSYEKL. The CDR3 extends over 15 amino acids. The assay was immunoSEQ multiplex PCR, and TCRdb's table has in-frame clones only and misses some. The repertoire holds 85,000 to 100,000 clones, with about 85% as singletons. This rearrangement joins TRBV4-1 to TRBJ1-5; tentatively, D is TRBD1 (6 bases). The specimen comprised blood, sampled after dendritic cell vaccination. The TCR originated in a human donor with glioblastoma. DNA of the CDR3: TGCGCCAGCAGCCAAGTGACAGGAAGCAATCAGCCCCAGCATTTT. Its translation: CASSQVTGSNQPQHF.